The clone carrying this T cell receptor (beta chain) was detected many times. Its specificity is not known. Regions amplified from RNA transcripts were the TCR beta CDR3 regions. Initially, a first-round RT-PCR of the TCR CDR3 employed the HTBI primer set. TCRdb used MiXCR to reprocess the multiplex PCR reads, holding one entry per CDR3 protein. Among roughly 530,000 distinct CDR3 sequences, roughly 18% were seen once, and the ten largest hold under 20%. This specimen belongs to a study of T cells in Graves' hyperthyroidism and ophthalmopathy. Trimming left V 6 bases short and J 9 bases short, with 12 bases between. Germline lookup yields CDR1 MDHEN and CDR2 SYDVKM. The CDR3 is made up of 11 amino acids. The study's findings and limits: Ophthalmopathy onset followed model prediction by a median about six months.

Sequencing used blood. The sequence came from a woman younger than 30 with Graves' ophthalmopathy. The rearrangement joins TRBV28 to TRBJ2-7; tentatively, D is TRBD1 (5 bases). The CDR3, as DNA: TGTGCCAGCAGCAAGGGAAGGGGGCAGTACTTC. Its translation: CASSKGRGQYF.